The rows below give T cell receptor beta chains drawn from one sample of a study of control samples from healthy donors and cancer patients. This table comes from immunoSEQ multiplex PCR, and its TCRdb copy is limited to in-frame clones, with some not included. The sample includes 150,000 to 200,000 clones, approximately 90% of them seen just once. Sequenced: blood. The receptors derive from a young woman in good health. CDR3s include the opening cysteine and the closing phenylalanine or tryptophan. The order of the fields is J gene, V gene, CDR3 protein.

TRBJ2-3 | TRBV6-6 | CASSYSGNTDTQYF
TRBJ2-7 | TRBV28 | CASTLAPGLSYEQYF
TRBJ2-7 | TRBV6-6 | CASSYSSGRLYEQYF
TRBJ2-1 | TRBV2 | CASSDQRERYNEQFF
TRBJ2-2 | TRBV19 | CASSSGTRSTGELFF
TRBJ1-2 | TRBV7-9 | CASSPNDPDGYTF
TRBJ1-2 | TRBV9 | CASSLPNYGYTF
TRBJ2-1 | TRBV6-4 | CASSVSLQGEQFF
TRBJ2-7 | TRBV25-1 | CASETGVGGEQYF
TRBJ1-3 | TRBV28 | CASSLRTKRNTIYF
TRBJ2-5 | TRBV5-5 | CASSSDSGETQYF
TRBJ2-1 | TRBV5-1 | CASSLGLAEYNEQFF
TRBJ2-5 | TRBV5-4 | CASSPRDKETQYF
TRBJ2-7 | TRBV27 | CASSPKLAGGHSYEQYF
TRBJ2-1 | TRBV9 | CASSPRGLQTYNEQFF
TRBJ1-6 | TRBV27 | CASSLSSTASPLHF
TRBJ1-5 | TRBV5-4 | CASSFGTGNQPQHF
TRBJ2-7 | TRBV21-1 | CASSKGGRGPYYEQYF
TRBJ2-1 | TRBV6-6 | CASSPVLNNEQFF
TRBJ2-5 | TRBV5-1 | CASSLASSGTTGIRETQYF
TRBJ2-3 | TRBV12-3/TRBV12-4 | CASKGLSDTQYF
TRBJ1-1 | TRBV11-2 | CASSLVSRGRVMNTEAFF
TRBJ1-4 | TRBV7-8 | CASSLDAGGWEKLFF
TRBJ2-5 | TRBV5-8 | CASSLWLTGGEETQYF
TRBJ1-1 | TRBV12-3/TRBV12-4 | CASSLGLLTEAFF
TRBJ2-7 | TRBV7-9 | CASSRRGAYEQYF
TRBJ2-4 | TRBV24-1 | CAAGEGDIQYF
TRBJ1-2 | TRBV24-1 | CATGQGDGYTF
TRBJ1-5 | TRBV15 | CATTQDRVGQPQHF
TRBJ2-6 | TRBV2 | CASSEISSSGANVLTF
TRBJ2-3 | TRBV30 | CAWSVLGDTQYF
TRBJ1-4 | TRBV6-2/TRBV6-3 | CASSYSQGFNEKLFF
TRBJ2-1 | TRBV14 | CASSQDLLAGGWDEQFF
TRBJ1-1 | TRBV7-9 | CASSPNSWGTEAFF
TRBJ1-4 | TRBV6-5 | CASSSAKKLFF
TRBJ1-1 | TRBV6-5 | CASRIVRTEAFF
TRBJ1-5 | TRBV4-1 | CASSQGPQGLYQPQHF
TRBJ2-1 | TRBV7-2 | CASSLVSSYNEQFF
TRBJ1-2 | TRBV6-1 | CASSEGGALYGYTF
TRBJ2-2 | TRBV6-5 | CASKGGGDTGELFF
TRBJ1-5 | TRBV28 | CASGIRGQPQHF
TRBJ2-2 | TRBV7-9 | CASSLDGGELFF
TRBJ2-7 | TRBV5-1 | CASSVTGTDYEQYF
TRBJ2-4 | TRBV27 | CASSFSGRITKNIQYF
TRBJ2-2 | TRBV6-1 | CASSDRGQGGELFF
TRBJ2-5 | TRBV27 | CASSQTAVQETQYF
TRBJ1-5 | TRBV24-1 | CATSDKQGYNQPQHF
TRBJ2-7 | TRBV19 | CASSGDTSYEQYF
TRBJ2-3 | TRBV19 | CASSWFRTGADTQYF
TRBJ2-5 | TRBV27 | CASSLGTGVETQYF
TRBJ2-1 | TRBV6-6 | CASSSVRGEQFF
TRBJ1-4 | TRBV5-1 | CASSSGGTGANEKLFF
TRBJ2-1 | TRBV19 | CASSTKTSSYNEQFF
TRBJ1-2 | TRBV27 | CASSLLGQGVKGYTF
TRBJ1-3 | TRBV18 | CASSLRIPDRGRSVRNTIYF
TRBJ1-5 | TRBV20-1 | CSASLPGLSNQPQHF
TRBJ2-1 | TRBV18 | CASSPLYEQFF
TRBJ1-6 | TRBV6-1 | CASSEGWSAYNSPLHF
TRBJ2-7 | TRBV28 | CASSSPFRGPSYAYEQYF
TRBJ2-1 | TRBV6-6 | CASSYSNNEQFF